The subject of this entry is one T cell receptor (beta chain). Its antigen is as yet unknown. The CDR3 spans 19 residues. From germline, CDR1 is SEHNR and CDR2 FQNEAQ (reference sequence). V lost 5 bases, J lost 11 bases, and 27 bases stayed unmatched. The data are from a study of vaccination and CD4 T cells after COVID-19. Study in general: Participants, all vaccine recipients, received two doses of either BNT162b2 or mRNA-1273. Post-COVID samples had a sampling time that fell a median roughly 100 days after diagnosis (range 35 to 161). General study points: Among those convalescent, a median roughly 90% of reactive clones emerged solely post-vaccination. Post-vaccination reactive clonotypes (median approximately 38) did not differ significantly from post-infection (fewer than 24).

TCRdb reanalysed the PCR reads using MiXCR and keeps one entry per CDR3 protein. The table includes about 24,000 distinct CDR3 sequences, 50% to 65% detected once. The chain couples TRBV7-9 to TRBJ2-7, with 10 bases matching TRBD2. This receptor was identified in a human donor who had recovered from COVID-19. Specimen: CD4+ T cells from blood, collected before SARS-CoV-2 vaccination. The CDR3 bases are TGTGCCAGCAGCGGACCGGGACTAGCGTCGAGAAAGCGGGAGGTCGGGGAGTACTTC. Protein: CASSGPGLASRKREVGEYF.